Listed here are 10 T cell receptor beta chains from one sample, sequenced in a study of beta chain features in type 1 diabetes. Expressed TCRB transcripts got sequenced, as all isolated RNA was reverse transcribed. Some clones are missing from TCRdb's copy, which holds only in-frame ones; the method was immunoSEQ multiplex PCR. The sample includes about 410,000 clones, about 15% of them seen just once. The sample consisted of naive CD4+ T cells from blood. The origin of the receptors is a man aged 30 to 39 in good health.

The chain links TRBV7-6 to TRBJ1-2; perhaps TRBD1 as D (6 bases). This CDR3 region has 12 residues. V shed 8 bases and J shed 5 bases, with 12 bases lying between them. Germline CDR1 SGHVS, CDR2 FNYEAQ. CDR3 region: CASGQPSYGYTF. Here the CDR3 DNA reads TGTGCCAGCGGACAGCCTAGTTATGGCTACACCTTC.

This clone was counted a few times. The chain links TRBV20-1 to TRBJ2-5, with unresolved D. V was pared by 6 bases and J by 2 bases, with 7 bases between. Germline V gene sequence: CDR1 DFQATT, CDR2 SNEGSKA (reference sequence). The CDR3 extends over 11 amino acids. As DNA, the CDR3 is TGCAGTGCAGTCATTCAAGAGACCCAGTACTTC. Translating gives CSAVIQETQYF.

This clone was recorded a few times. At the DNA level, this CDR3 is encoded by other sequences in the same sample as well. The V call is TRBV5-6, the J call TRBJ2-1; D is ambiguous. The V and J ends lost 1 base and 7 bases respectively, with 3 bases between them. CDR1 and CDR2 (germline): SGHDT, YYEEEE. This CDR3 contains 11 residues. The CDR3 loop reads CASSLFNEQFF. CDR3 sequence (DNA): TGTGCCAGCAGCTTGTTTAATGAGCAGTTCTTC.

The chain has TRBV11-3 and TRBJ1-1; maybe TRBD1 (5 bases). Germline lookup yields CDR1 SGHNT and CDR2 YENEEA. V lost 4 bases, J lost 1 base, and 7 bases lay in between. The CDR3 runs 13 residues. DNA of the CDR3: TGTGCCAGCAGCTCTAGGGGGAACACTGAAGCTTTCTTT. Amino acids: CASSSRGNTEAFF.

This clone was seen only a few times. The chain recombines TRBV5-1 with TRBJ1-1; D not certain. Germline V gives CDR1 SGHRS, CDR2 YFSETQ. This CDR3 comprises 12 residues. The V end lost 5 bases, the J end lost 2 bases, and 7 bases lay between the germline ends. CDR3 amino acids: CASRRDNTEAFF. The CDR3 bases are TGCGCCAGCAGGAGAGATAACACTGAAGCTTTCTTT. The variable domain in full, completed from reference TRBV5-1 and TRBJ1-1, reads KAGVTQTPRYLIKTRGQQVTLSCSPISGHRSVSWYQQTPGQGLQFLFEYFSETQRNKGNFPGRFSGRQFSNSRSEMNVSTLELGDSALYLCASRRDNTEAFFGQGTRLTVV.

This chain connects TRBV14 to TRBJ2-5; D unclear. The CDR3 spans 13 residues. The ends were cut back, 0 bases at V and 5 bases at J, with 7 bases in the middle. Germline CDR1 and CDR2: SGHDN and FVKESK. CDR3 DNA: TGTGCCAGCAGCCAAGAGCAAGGGGAGACCCAGTACTTC. It is translated as CASSQEQGETQYF.

This sequence joins TRBV14 and TRBJ1-1; D is possibly TRBD1 (5 bases). This CDR3 is built from 12 residues. Germline-derived CDR1 and CDR2 are SGHDN and FVKESK. V lost 5 bases to trimming and J lost 6 bases, with 10 bases between them. The CDR3 region has the DNA TGTGCCAGCAGCGGAGGGGCTGCTGAAGCTTTCTTT. It codes for CASSGGAAEAFF. Together with reference TRBV14 and TRBJ1-1, the CDR3 gives the full variable domain: EAGVTQFPSHSVIEKGQTVTLRCDPISGHDNLYWYRRVMGKEIKFLLHFVKESKQDESGMPNNRFLAERTGGTYSTLKVQPAELEDSGVYFCASSGGAAEAFFGQGTRLTVV.

This clone has a handful of counts. V is TRBV4-2 and J is TRBJ2-3; D is unresolved. Looked up from germline, CDR1 is LGHNA and CDR2 is YNFKEQ. The V end was cut by 3 bases, the J end by 1 base, with 11 bases between. This CDR3 comprises 15 residues. CDR3 coding DNA: TGTGCCAGCAGCCAGGGGTTTCTCGGCACAGATACGCAGTATTTT. Amino acid sequence: CASSQGFLGTDTQYF.

This clone occurred a few times. The rearrangement joins TRBV7-8 to TRBJ2-3, with 9 bases that match TRBD1. Germline V gene lookup returns CDR1 SGHVS and CDR2 FQNEAQ. The CDR3 covers 14 residues. J was trimmed by 4 bases and V by 4 bases; bases with no gene match: 3. The CDR3 DNA reads TGTGCCAGCAGCTCCCGGGACAGGGCAGATACGCAGTATTTT. Translating gives CASSSRDRADTQYF.

The rearrangement uses TRBV12-5 and TRBJ2-5; D gene uncertain. Germline values: CDR1 LGHNT, CDR2 FRNRAP. This CDR3 comprises 13 residues. Between the trimmed V and J ends, which lost 2 bases and 5 bases, there was a span of 9 bases. The CDR3 DNA is TGTGCTAGTGGTTTGTCTGGTGGGGAGACCCAGTACTTC. It codes for CASGLSGGETQYF.